These T cell receptor beta chains were read from a single sample in a study of Graves' ophthalmopathy and Graves' hyperthyroidism. TCRdb itself ran the multiplex PCR reads through MiXCR, one entry per CDR3 protein. Altogether about 1.1 million distinct CDR3 sequences are present, approximately 35% being singletons, with the ten largest covering roughly 11%. The sample comprised peripheral blood or thyroid tissue (not recorded which). Every receptor here comes from an adult man with Graves' hyperthyroidism. Both conserved end residues are part of each CDR3. The order of the fields is clone size, J gene, D gene, V gene, CDR3 protein, CDR3 DNA. The D gene is left open where the match is weak. The size entry is marked missing in some rows and otherwise reads once, few, many or a size class.

>.|TRBJ2-7|.|TRBV3-1
CASSQGASESYEQYF
TGTGCCAGCAGCCAAGGGGCTAGCGAATCCTACGAGCAGTACTTC
>once|TRBJ1-5|.|TRBV19
CASTPRGDDQPQHF
TGTGCCAGTACCCCGCGGGGTGACGATCAGCCCCAGCATTTT
>few|TRBJ2-7|.|TRBV9
CASSTEGDTSEQYF
TGTGCCAGCAGCACTGAAGGTGATACCTCCGAGCAGTACTTC
>many|TRBJ1-1|.|TRBV2
CASSDPRGRMNTEAFF
TGTGCCAGCAGTGACCCCAGAGGGAGGATGAACACTGAAGCTTTCTTT
>many|TRBJ1-1|.|TRBV7-2
CASSLRAGGDTEAFF
TGTGCCAGCAGCCTCAGGGCGGGAGGGGACACTGAAGCTTTCTTT
>.|TRBJ2-7|.|TRBV6-2/TRBV6-3
CASSYSRDSSVYEQYF
TGTGCCAGCAGTTACTCCCGCGACAGTTCTGTCTACGAGCAGTACTTC
>.|TRBJ1-2|.|TRBV12-3/TRBV12-4
CASSLAREAYGYTF
TGTGCCAGCAGTTTAGCGCGAGAGGCGTATGGCTACACCTTC
>many|TRBJ2-7|.|TRBV10-3
CASGQSAEQYF
TGTGCCAGTGGACAGTCGGCCGAGCAGTACTTC
>many|TRBJ1-6|TRBD1|TRBV7-9
CASSPQGRNSPLHF
TGTGCCAGCAGCCCACAGGGGCGGAATTCACCCCTCCACTTT
>many|TRBJ1-5|.|TRBV5-1
CASSLVGGTEPQHF
TGCGCCAGCAGCTTGGTGGGGGGAACGGAGCCCCAGCATTTT
>few|TRBJ2-1|.|TRBV29-1
CSVVSQHASLGEQFF
TGCAGCGTTGTTAGTCAGCATGCTAGCTTGGGTGAGCAGTTCTTC
>many|TRBJ2-7|.|TRBV6-5
CASSYSTAYEQYF
TGTGCCAGCAGTTACTCCACAGCTTACGAGCAGTACTTC
>.|TRBJ2-7|TRBD2|TRBV20-1
CSASDYGGISYEQYF
TGCAGTGCTAGTGATTACGGGGGGATCTCCTACGAGCAGTACTTC
>once|TRBJ2-6|.|TRBV6-2/TRBV6-3
CASRDSGAGANVLTF
TGTGCCAGCAGAGACTCAGGGGCTGGGGCCAACGTCCTGACTTTC
>.|TRBJ1-5|.|TRBV27
CASSPQWTVYSNQPQHF
TGTGCCAGCAGTCCCCAGTGGACAGTATATAGCAATCAGCCCCAGCATTTT
>.|TRBJ2-5|.|TRBV12-3/TRBV12-4
CASSFGNTAETQYF
TGTGCCAGCAGTTTTGGGAACACGGCAGAGACCCAGTACTTC
>once|TRBJ1-5|TRBD1|TRBV11-1
CASSLEGTGRSYSNQPQHF
TGTGCCAGCAGCTTAGAAGGGACAGGCCGTAGTTATAGCAATCAGCCCCAGCATTTT
>few|TRBJ1-5|.|TRBV15
CATSRDGDSNQPQHF
TGTGCCACCAGCAGAGACGGGGATAGCAATCAGCCCCAGCATTTT
>.|TRBJ2-5|.|TRBV12-3/TRBV12-4
CASSPVGRRETQYF
TGTGCCAGCAGCCCGGTTGGGAGGCGGGAGACCCAGTACTTC
>many|TRBJ2-5|TRBD1|TRBV14
CASSPGQGLLLRETQYF
TGTGCCAGCAGCCCAGGACAGGGCCTGCTCCTGAGGGAGACCCAGTACTTC
>.|TRBJ1-1|.|TRBV10-2
CASSESETEAFF
TGCGCCAGCAGTGAGTCGGAGACTGAAGCTTTCTTT
>.|TRBJ1-1|.|TRBV29-1
CSVEDGTAEAFF
TGCAGCGTTGAAGACGGGACCGCTGAAGCTTTCTTT
>many|TRBJ2-5|.|TRBV7-9
CASRPSPGLAYQETQYF
TGTGCCAGCAGACCCTCTCCGGGGCTAGCGTACCAAGAGACCCAGTACTTC
>few|TRBJ2-7|TRBD2|TRBV28
CASIEVSSGSYEQYF
TGTGCCAGCATCGAGGTATCTAGCGGGAGCTACGAGCAGTACTTC
>.|TRBJ2-5|TRBD1|TRBV2
CASSPRTGGEQPQYF
TGTGCCAGCAGTCCCCGGACAGGGGGCGAACAGCCCCAGTACTTC
>many|TRBJ2-7|TRBD2|TRBV7-9
CASSLEGSGRAYF
TGTGCCAGCAGCTTAGAAGGTAGCGGGAGAGCATACTTC
>many|TRBJ2-7|.|TRBV11-3
CASILYEQYF
TGTGCCAGCATCCTTTACGAGCAGTACTTC
>few|TRBJ2-7|TRBD1|TRBV6-5
CASSHTTGPGYEQYF
TGTGCCAGCAGCCACACGACAGGGCCAGGGTACGAGCAGTACTTC
>few|TRBJ2-5|.|TRBV4-3
CASSQDLPVGVRLETQYF
TGCGCCAGCAGCCAAGATCTTCCGGTGGGTGTCCGTTTGGAGACCCAGTACTTC
>.|TRBJ2-7|.|TRBV7-2
CASNSLLNNTYEQYF
TGTGCCAGCAATTCCCTTTTAAACAACACCTACGAGCAGTACTTC
>few|TRBJ1-4|TRBD1|TRBV7-9
CASSPPTGGAHEKLFF
TGTGCCAGCAGCCCGCCGACAGGGGGCGCCCATGAAAAACTGTTTTTT
>few|TRBJ2-6|.|TRBV12-3/TRBV12-4
CAIHLPGSGANVLTF
TGTGCCATACACCTCCCAGGCTCTGGGGCCAACGTCCTGACTTTC
>few|TRBJ2-7|.|TRBV10-3
CASSLDTAYEQYF
TGTGCCAGCAGCCTGGACACCGCCTACGAGCAGTACTTC
>few|TRBJ2-5|TRBD2|TRBV20-1
CSARHSGGTSGTQYF
TGCAGTGCTAGACACAGCGGGGGGACCTCCGGGACCCAGTACTTC
>.|TRBJ2-3|.|TRBV24-1
CATRDLRQLSDTQYF
TGTGCCACCCGTGATTTGCGACAGCTCTCAGATACGCAGTATTTT
>.|TRBJ1-1|.|TRBV10-3
CATDGGGYEAFF
TGTGCCACCGATGGGGGGGGTTACGAAGCTTTCTTT
>few|TRBJ2-2|.|TRBV2
CASKQTNTGELFF
TGTGCCAGCAAACAGACAAACACCGGGGAGCTGTTTTTT
>.|TRBJ2-2|.|TRBV2
CASSVQWNTGELFF
TGTGCCAGCAGTGTCCAGTGGAACACCGGGGAGCTGTTTTTT
>many|TRBJ2-5|TRBD2|TRBV7-8
CTSSYMNLAGGRETQYF
TGTACCAGCAGCTATATGAACCTGGCGGGGGGTCGTGAGACCCAGTACTTC
>.|TRBJ1-1|TRBD1|TRBV11-2
CASSTGQGAGNTEAFF
TGTGCCAGCAGCACCGGACAGGGGGCTGGGAACACTGAAGCTTTCTTT
>.|TRBJ2-2|TRBD1|TRBV5-1
CASSLLTGSTGELFF
TGCGCCAGCAGCTTACTGACAGGGAGCACCGGGGAGCTGTTTTTT
>once|TRBJ1-2|TRBD1|TRBV12-3/TRBV12-4
CASTATGLWGYTF
TGTGCCAGCACCGCGACAGGGCTATGGGGCTACACCTTC
>many|TRBJ2-5|.|TRBV6-5
CASIPTGTQETQYF
TGTGCCAGCATTCCCACAGGGACGCAAGAGACCCAGTACTTC
>many|TRBJ1-5|TRBD1|TRBV19
CASRETGGGNQPQHF
TGTGCCAGTAGGGAAACAGGGGGCGGAAATCAGCCCCAGCATTTT
>many|TRBJ1-5|.|TRBV7-8
CASSPELAGNQPQHF
TGTGCCAGCAGTCCCGAGTTGGCAGGAAATCAGCCCCAGCATTTT
>many|TRBJ2-7|.|TRBV7-6
CASSLVGPGGYEQYF
TGTGCCAGCAGCTTAGTCGGGCCCGGAGGGTACGAGCAGTACTTC
>many|TRBJ2-7|.|TRBV2
CASSQDSQSSYEQYF
TGTGCCAGCAGCCAGGACAGTCAGAGCTCCTACGAGCAGTACTTC
>.|TRBJ1-2|.|TRBV5-1
CASSQGGAGGYTF
TGCGCCAGCAGCCAAGGAGGAGCTGGTGGCTACACCTTC
>few|TRBJ2-5|.|TRBV9
CASSVGDRPETQYF
TGTGCCAGCAGCGTAGGAGACCGACCAGAGACCCAGTACTTC
>.|TRBJ2-7|.|TRBV10-3
CAARQSGPPMGWYF
TGTGCCGCCCGACAGTCAGGGCCTCCGATGGGTTGGTACTTC
>.|TRBJ2-2|.|TRBV7-2
CASSAGLGGHLEQFF
TGTGCCAGCAGCGCGGGACTGGGAGGTCATCTTGAGCAGTTTTTT
>.|TRBJ2-7|TRBD2|TRBV7-2
CASGGLAGGFNEQYF
TGTGCCAGCGGGGGTCTAGCGGGGGGGTTCAACGAGCAGTACTTC